Listed here are 31 T cell receptor beta chains from one sample, sequenced in a study of shared clonotypes between healthy human individuals. The repertoire was sequenced with immunoSEQ multiplex PCR; TCRdb's copy has only in-frame clones and lacks some. The sample contains about 2.4 million clones, approximately 93% of which appear only once. The sequenced material came from naive CD4+ T cells from PBMCs. As for subset: CD45RA+ positively selected. These receptors came from a man aged 18 to 29 in good health. Some clones in this sample may be carry-over from other donors' samples.

The chain links TRBV7-2 to TRBJ2-5; weak D call: TRBD2 (6 bases). This CDR3 is 13 amino acids long. From germline, CDR1 is SGHTA and CDR2 FQGNSA. The germline V and J ends were trimmed by 8 bases and 5 bases, with 15 bases remaining between them. The CDR3 region is CASRRGGGETQYF. The CDR3 DNA follows: TGTGCCAGCCGGCGGGGAGGTGGGGAGACCCAGTACTTC.

The chain couples TRBV28 to TRBJ2-7; 9 bases fit TRBD2. Looked up from germline, CDR1 is MDHEN and CDR2 is SYDVKM. Losses at the gene ends were 3 bases for V and 2 bases for J; bases not matched to a gene: 11. This CDR3 comprises 17 residues. For the CDR3, the DNA is TGTGCCAGCAGTTTTGTGAGTCGGGCGGGAGGGCCCTACGAGCAGTACTTC. Translation gives CASSFVSRAGGPYEQYF.

This clone was picked up one time. The chain joins TRBV28 to TRBJ2-7; D is ambiguous. V shed 3 bases and J shed 6 bases, with 9 bases lying between them. Germline assignment: CDR1 MDHEN and CDR2 SYDVKM. This CDR3 contains 12 residues. The DNA for the CDR3 is TGTGCCAGCAGTTTTTTGCCTGGCGAGCAGTACTTC. The encoded protein is CASSFLPGEQYF. The whole variable domain, filled in from reference TRBV28 and TRBJ2-7, reads DVKVTQSSRYLVKRTGEKVFLECVQDMDHENMFWYRQDPGLGLRLIYFSYDVKMKEKGDIPEGYSVSREKKERFSLILESASTNQTSMYLCASSFLPGEQYFGPGTRLTVT.

The rearrangement uses TRBV7-9 and TRBJ1-4; no reliable D call. This CDR3 comprises 13 residues. CDR1 and CDR2 from the germline V gene are SEHNR and FQNEAQ (reference sequence). The V end was cut by 6 bases, the J end by 11 bases, with 16 bases between. This chain's CDR3 is CASSPADQLKLFF. CDR3 in DNA: TGTGCCAGCAGTCCGGCAGACCAATTGAAACTGTTTTTT. The whole variable domain, remainder taken from reference TRBV7-9 and TRBJ1-4, is DTGVSQNPRHKITKRGQNVTFRCDPISEHNRLYWYRQTLGQGPEFLTYFQNEAQLEKSRLLSDRFSAERPKGSFSTLEIQRTEQGDSAMYLCASSPADQLKLFFGSGTQLSVL.

This clone was seen just once. The chain joins TRBV28 to TRBJ1-5, with TRBD1 matching 11 bases. Germline V gives CDR1 MDHEN, CDR2 SYDVKM. V shed 3 bases and J 0 bases; nucleotides not matched to a gene: 4. The CDR3 has 17 residues. This CDR3 reads CASSLLGQGVSNQPQHF. CDR3 sequence (DNA): TGTGCCAGCAGTTTGTTGGGACAGGGGGTTAGCAATCAGCCCCAGCATTTT. Variable domain in full (rest from reference TRBV28 and TRBJ1-5): DVKVTQSSRYLVKRTGEKVFLECVQDMDHENMFWYRQDPGLGLRLIYFSYDVKMKEKGDIPEGYSVSREKKERFSLILESASTNQTSMYLCASSLLGQGVSNQPQHFGDGTRLSIL.

With respect to this clone: Additional DNA sequences in this sample encode the identical CDR3. The chain has TRBV19 and TRBJ1-2; D is undetermined. V dropped 5 bases and J dropped 0 bases, with 7 bases sitting between them. Germline V gene data show CDR1 as LNHDA and CDR2 as SQIVND (reference sequence). CDR3 size: 13 residues. The CDR3 region has the DNA TGTGCCAGTAGTTTCGGAGCTAACTATGGCTACACCTTC. Protein sequence: CASSFGANYGYTF.

This rearrangement joins TRBV28 to TRBJ1-4; the match to TRBD1 covers 7 bases. Trimming at V came to 4 bases and at J to 1 base, leaving 9 bases not matched to a gene. Germline V gene sequence: CDR1 MDHEN, CDR2 SYDVKM. This CDR3 has 17 residues. Here the CDR3 reads CASSSRQGELTNEKLFF. CDR3 sequence (DNA): TGTGCCAGCAGTTCCCGGCAGGGGGAATTAACTAATGAAAAACTGTTTTTT. The variable domain in full, completed from reference TRBV28 and TRBJ1-4, reads DVKVTQSSRYLVKRTGEKVFLECVQDMDHENMFWYRQDPGLGLRLIYFSYDVKMKEKGDIPEGYSVSREKKERFSLILESASTNQTSMYLCASSSRQGELTNEKLFFGSGTQLSVL.

Comments on this clone: Other DNA sequences from this sample encode an identical CDR3 as well. J is TRBJ1-1 and V is TRBV6-5; no clear D gene. The germline V and J ends were trimmed by 0 bases and 2 bases, with 7 bases remaining between them. Per germline, CDR1 MNHEY and CDR2 SVGAGI. The length of the CDR3 is 14 residues. The CDR3: CASSYSLANTEAFF. Here the CDR3 DNA reads TGTGCCAGCAGTTACTCGTTGGCCAACACTGAAGCTTTCTTT.

This rearrangement joins TRBV2 to TRBJ1-6; TRBD1 might be the D (6 bases). This CDR3 is 15 amino acids long. Germline V gene data show CDR1 as SNHLY and CDR2 as FYNNEI. V shed 2 bases and J shed 10 bases, with 15 bases lying between them. CDR3 in DNA: TGTGCCAGCAGTGAAAAAGGAGGGGGTAAATCACCCCTCCACTTT. Residues: CASSEKGGGKSPLHF.

The chain couples TRBV30 to TRBJ2-3, with D possibly TRBD1 on 6 matching bases. V shed 4 bases and J shed 4 bases, with 12 bases lying between them. This CDR3 has 13 amino acids. Germline V gene sequence: CDR1 GTSNPN, CDR2 SVGIG (reference sequence). CDR3: CAWITGPPDTQYF. The CDR3 DNA follows: TGTGCCTGGATCACAGGGCCCCCAGATACGCAGTATTTT.

J is TRBJ2-5 and V is TRBV27; weak D call: TRBD1 (5 bases). Trimming left V 1 base short and J 4 bases short, with 13 bases between. The CDR3 has 15 amino acids. In germline, CDR1 is MNHEY, CDR2 SMNVEV (reference sequence). CDR3 bases: TGTGCCAGCAGTTTATGGTCAGGGCAGGCAGAGACCCAGTACTTC. Protein sequence: CASSLWSGQAETQYF.

The chain employs TRBV7-3 and TRBJ2-7, with no clear D. The V end lost 2 bases, the J end lost 0 bases, and 11 bases lay between the germline ends. In germline, CDR1 is SGHTA, CDR2 FQGTGA. The CDR3 consists of 15 residues. The CDR3 nucleotides are TGTGCCAGCAGCTTAGCCCTGGTCAGCTCCTACGAGCAGTACTTC. It yields the protein CASSLALVSSYEQYF.

The chain recombines TRBV11-1 with TRBJ2-3; TRBD2 agrees at 11 bases. The CDR3 sequence is 16 residues long. The V gene's germline CDR1 is SGHAT and CDR2 FQDESV (reference sequence). Germline trimming cut 4 bases from V and 5 bases from J; bases unmatched to any gene: 8. CDR3 coding DNA: TGTGCCAGCAGCTCCGACACTAGCGGGAGTGGAGATACGCAGTATTTT. Residues: CASSSDTSGSGDTQYF.

The chain is built from TRBV9 and TRBJ2-3; D gene ambiguous. Germline values: CDR1 SGDLS, CDR2 YYNGEE. Trimming left V 2 bases short and J 6 bases short, with 13 bases between. The CDR3 is made up of 14 amino acids. The CDR3 DNA reads TGTGCCAGCAGCGTCCGACTGGCGGTGGATACGCAGTATTTT. Residues: CASSVRLAVDTQYF.

The J gene is TRBJ1-2, the V gene TRBV2; D is unclear. There are 14 residues in the CDR3. V was shortened by 4 bases and J by 0 bases, with 9 bases between the two germline ends. CDR1 and CDR2 (germline): SNHLY, FYNNEI. CDR3 nucleotide sequence: TGTGCCAGCAGTGCGGTAGATGCTAACTATGGCTACACCTTC. It is translated as CASSAVDANYGYTF.

The gene calls are TRBV14 and TRBJ1-4; the D gene is possibly TRBD1 (5 bases). V lost 4 bases and J lost 7, with 19 bases in between. Per germline, CDR1 SGHDN and CDR2 FVKESK. The CDR3 length is 16 residues. In DNA form, the CDR3 reads TGTGCCAGCAGCCGGGCGACTTTGGGGGAGCTTGAAAAACTGTTTTTT. Translated: CASSRATLGELEKLFF.

V gene TRBV11-2 combines with J gene TRBJ2-1; no firm D call. CDR3 length: 14 residues. Germline-derived CDR1 and CDR2 are SGHAT and FQNNGV. The germline V and J ends were trimmed by 7 bases and 4 bases, with 14 bases remaining between them. As DNA, the CDR3 is TGTGCCAGCACCCCCTCCGGGCTTTACAATGAGCAGTTCTTC. It translates to CASTPSGLYNEQFF. Drawing the rest from reference TRBV11-2 and TRBJ2-1, the complete variable domain is EAGVAQSPRYKIIEKRQSVAFWCNPISGHATLYWYQQILGQGPKLLIQFQNNGVVDDSQLPKDRFSAERLKGVDSTLKIQPAKLEDSAVYLCASTPSGLYNEQFFGPGTRLTVL.

The chain uses TRBV10-3 and TRBJ1-3, with 8 positions matching TRBD1. V trimming: 8 bases; J trimming: 0 bases; junction bases outside the gene matches: 3. Germline CDR1 ENHRY, CDR2 SYGVKD. This CDR3 contains 14 residues. The CDR3 nucleotides are TGTGCCATCCAGGACAGGGACTCTGGAAACACCATATATTTT. This translates into CAIQDRDSGNTIYF.

The V and J genes are TRBV4-1 and TRBJ1-4; no clear D gene. The germline V gene has CDR1 MGHRA and CDR2 YSYEKL. The ends were cut back, 8 bases at V and 0 bases at J, with 16 bases in the middle. The CDR3 is made up of 16 amino acids. DNA of the CDR3: TGCGCCAGCGGACTTGATTGGGCAGCAACTAATGAAAAACTGTTTTTT. This sequence encodes CASGLDWAATNEKLFF.

The chain is built from TRBV5-1 and TRBJ2-2; D gene uncertain. This CDR3 comprises 16 residues. The V end was cut by 2 bases, the J end by 0 bases, with 11 bases between. The germline V gene has CDR1 SGHRS and CDR2 YFSETQ. CDR3 nucleotides: TGCGCCAGCAGCTTCCCCGCCTCCGCGAACACCGGGGAGCTGTTTTTT. This gives the protein CASSFPASANTGELFF.

Only one count was recorded for this clone. The chain combines TRBV5-5 with TRBJ1-3, with a weak D call TRBD1 (6 bases). The ends were cut back, 3 bases at V and 4 bases at J, with 14 bases in the middle. Germline assignment: CDR1 SGHKS and CDR2 YYEKEE (reference sequence). The CDR3 loop spans 15 amino acids. CDR3 bases: TGTGCCAGCAGCTCTCAGGGGAGTACCGGAAACACCATATATTTT. Its protein is CASSSQGSTGNTIYF.

V and J are TRBV7-9 and TRBJ1-1, with D perhaps matching TRBD1 (6 bases). CDR1 and CDR2 (germline): SEHNR, FQNEAQ (reference sequence). The germline V and J ends were trimmed by 5 bases and 1 base, with 11 bases remaining between them. This CDR3 is built from 14 residues. Here the CDR3 reads CASSRQVTNTEAFF. CDR3 in DNA: TGTGCCAGCAGCCGACAGGTCACGAACACTGAAGCTTTCTTT.

J is TRBJ1-5 and V is TRBV6-1; unclear D gene. V lost 2 bases, J lost 3 bases, and 20 bases lay in between. The CDR3 covers 18 residues. Germline values: CDR1 MNHNS, CDR2 SASEGT. In nucleotides, the CDR3 is TGTGCCAGCAGTGAACGGGCCGCTAGGGCCATCCCCAATCAGCCCCAGCATTTT. This encodes CASSERAARAIPNQPQHF.

The V and J genes are TRBV5-1 and TRBJ2-1, with D perhaps matching TRBD1 (5 bases). Trimming removed 3 bases from V and 6 bases from J, with 13 bases in between. The germline V gene has CDR1 SGHRS and CDR2 YFSETQ. The CDR3 runs 14 residues. This CDR3 is CASSSGQVINEQFF. The CDR3 region has the DNA TGCGCCAGCAGCTCCGGACAAGTTATCAATGAGCAGTTCTTC.

The V call is TRBV28, the J call TRBJ1-1, with D perhaps TRBD1 (5 bases). CDR1 MDHEN and CDR2 SYDVKM come from the germline V gene. The CDR3 loop spans 16 amino acids. Between the trimmed V and J ends, which lost 4 bases and 3 bases, there was a span of 18 bases. The CDR3: CASSSYGGRRDTEAFF. CDR3 nucleotides: TGTGCCAGCAGTTCTTATGGGGGACGGAGGGACACTGAAGCTTTCTTT.

The V and J genes are TRBV4-2 and TRBJ1-4; 8 bases are shared with TRBD1. The CDR3 runs to 13 residues. Germline CDR1 LGHNA, CDR2 YNFKEQ. After removal of 8 bases from V and 8 bases from J, the junction contained 7 bases not matched to a gene. In nucleotides, the CDR3 is TGTGCCAGCGGGACAGGAAGAGTCGAAAAACTGTTTTTT. It codes for CASGTGRVEKLFF.

This rearrangement joins TRBV30 to TRBJ1-3, with D perhaps matching TRBD1 (6 bases). The CDR3 spans 14 residues. Trimming cost V 5 bases and J 0 bases, with 11 bases left between them. From germline, CDR1 is GTSNPN and CDR2 SVGIG (reference sequence). The chain's CDR3 is CAWEDSASGNTIYF. CDR3 in DNA: TGTGCCTGGGAGGACAGCGCCTCTGGAAACACCATATATTTT.

This chain joins TRBV19 and TRBJ2-4, with D possibly being TRBD1 or TRBD2 (5 bases each). Trimming shortened V by 4 bases and J by 0 bases, and 10 bases separated the two germline ends. CDR3 size: 15 residues. CDR1 and CDR2 from the germline V gene are LNHDA and SQIVND (reference sequence). For the CDR3, the DNA is TGTGCCAGTAGTAGGGACCATCTAGCCAAAAACATTCAGTACTTC. It encodes CASSRDHLAKNIQYF.

The CDR3 DNA reads TGTGCCAGCAGCCCACCCGGGACAGGGGTAGAAAAACTGTTTTTT. Translating gives CASSPPGTGVEKLFF. The chain couples TRBV7-9 to TRBJ1-4; 10 bases align to TRBD1. This CDR3 is 15 amino acids long. Germline V CDR1 and CDR2: SEHNR, FQNEAQ (reference sequence). Trimming cost V 5 bases and J 8 bases; bases outside gene matches: 8.

The chain is built from TRBV18 and TRBJ1-1; a possible D gene is TRBD1 (6 bases). Per the germline V gene, CDR1 is KGHSH and CDR2 is LQKENI. V gave up 4 bases and J gave up 1 base, with 16 bases separating them. This CDR3 spans 16 amino acids. The CDR3 sequence: CASSRDRPGSNTEAFF. The CDR3 DNA sequence: TGTGCCAGCTCACGCGACAGGCCGGGATCGAACACTGAAGCTTTCTTT.

The V call is TRBV5-4, the J call TRBJ1-4; a weak D match, TRBD1 (6 bases). Trimming removed 4 bases from V and 5 bases from J, with 9 bases in between. CDR3 size: 13 residues. Per germline, CDR1 SGHNT and CDR2 YYREEE (reference sequence). The DNA of the CDR3 is TGTGCCAGCAGCCAAGGACAGAATGAAAAACTGTTTTTT. It translates to CASSQGQNEKLFF.